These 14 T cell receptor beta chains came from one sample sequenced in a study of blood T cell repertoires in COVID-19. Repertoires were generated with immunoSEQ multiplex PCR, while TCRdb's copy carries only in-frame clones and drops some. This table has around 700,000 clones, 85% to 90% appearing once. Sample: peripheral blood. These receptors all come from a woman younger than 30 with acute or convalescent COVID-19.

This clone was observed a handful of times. This CDR3 is CASSLNRGIATNEKLFF. The CDR3 DNA reads as TGTGCCAGCAGCTTGAACAGGGGGATTGCAACTAATGAAAAACTGTTTTTT. The V gene is TRBV5-6, the J gene TRBJ1-4; 8 bases match TRBD1. Germline V lookup: CDR1 SGHDT, CDR2 YYEEEE. This CDR3 is built from 17 residues. V trimming: 1 base; J trimming: 0 bases; junction bases outside the gene matches: 5.

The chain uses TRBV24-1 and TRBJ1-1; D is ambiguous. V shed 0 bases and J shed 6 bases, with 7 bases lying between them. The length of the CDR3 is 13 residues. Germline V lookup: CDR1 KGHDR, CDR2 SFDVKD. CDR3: CATSDLVEPEAFF. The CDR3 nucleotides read TGTGCCACCAGTGATTTGGTCGAGCCTGAAGCTTTCTTT.

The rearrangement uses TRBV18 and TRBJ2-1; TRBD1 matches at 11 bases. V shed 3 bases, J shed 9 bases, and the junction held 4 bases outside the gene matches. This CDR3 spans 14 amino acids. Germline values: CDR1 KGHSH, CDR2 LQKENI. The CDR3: CASSPGQGAGEQFF. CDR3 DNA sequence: TGTGCCAGCTCACCTGGACAGGGGGCGGGTGAGCAGTTCTTC.

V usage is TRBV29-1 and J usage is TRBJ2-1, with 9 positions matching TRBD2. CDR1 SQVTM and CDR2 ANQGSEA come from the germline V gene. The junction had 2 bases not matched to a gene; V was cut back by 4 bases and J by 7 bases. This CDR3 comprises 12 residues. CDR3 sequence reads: CSVARGGNEQFF. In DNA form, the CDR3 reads TGCAGCGTTGCGCGGGGGGGGAATGAGCAGTTCTTC.

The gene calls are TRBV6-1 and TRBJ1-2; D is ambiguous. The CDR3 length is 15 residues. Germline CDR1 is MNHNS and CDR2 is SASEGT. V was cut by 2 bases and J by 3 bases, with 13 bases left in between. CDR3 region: CASSERWAGYYGYTF. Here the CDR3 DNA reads TGTGCCAGCAGTGAAAGGTGGGCAGGATACTATGGCTACACCTTC.

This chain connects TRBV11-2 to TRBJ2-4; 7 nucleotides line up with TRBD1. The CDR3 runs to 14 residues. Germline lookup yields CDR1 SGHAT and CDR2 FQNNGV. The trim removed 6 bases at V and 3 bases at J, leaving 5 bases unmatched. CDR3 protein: CASRANRGKNIQYF. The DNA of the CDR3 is TGTGCCAGCAGGGCGAACAGGGGCAAAAACATTCAGTACTTC.

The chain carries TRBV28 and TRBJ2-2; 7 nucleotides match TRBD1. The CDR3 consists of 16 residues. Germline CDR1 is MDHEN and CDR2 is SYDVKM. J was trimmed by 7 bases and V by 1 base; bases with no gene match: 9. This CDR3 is CASSLLRGQGVGELFF. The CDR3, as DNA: TGTGCCAGCAGTTTATTACGTGGGCAGGGGGTCGGGGAGCTGTTTTTT.

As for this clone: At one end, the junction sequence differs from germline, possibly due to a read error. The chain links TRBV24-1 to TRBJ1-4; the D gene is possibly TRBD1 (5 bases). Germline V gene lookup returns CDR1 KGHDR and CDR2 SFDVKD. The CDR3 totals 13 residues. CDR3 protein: CATSPRAGGFFYF. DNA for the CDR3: TGTGCCACCAGTCCCAGGGCTGGCGGATTTTTTTACTTT.

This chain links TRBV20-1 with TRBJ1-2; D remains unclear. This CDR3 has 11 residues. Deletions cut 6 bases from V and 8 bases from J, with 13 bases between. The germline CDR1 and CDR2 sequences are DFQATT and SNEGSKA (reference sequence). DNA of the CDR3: TGCAGTGCCGAAGCGACGGGGGGCTACACCTTC. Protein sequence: CSAEATGGYTF.

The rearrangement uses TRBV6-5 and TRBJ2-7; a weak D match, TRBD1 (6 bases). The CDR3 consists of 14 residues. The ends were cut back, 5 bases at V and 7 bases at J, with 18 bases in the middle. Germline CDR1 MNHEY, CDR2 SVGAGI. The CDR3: CASSPTGSYGEQYF. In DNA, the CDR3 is TGTGCCAGCAGTCCGACAGGTTCCTATGGAGAGCAGTACTTC.

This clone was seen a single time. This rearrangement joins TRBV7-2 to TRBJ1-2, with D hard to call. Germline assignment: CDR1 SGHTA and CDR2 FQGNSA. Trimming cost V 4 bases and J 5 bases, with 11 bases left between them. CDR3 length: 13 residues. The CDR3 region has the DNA TGTGCCAGCAGCTCCGCCGTGACTTATGGCTACACCTTC. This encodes CASSSAVTYGYTF.

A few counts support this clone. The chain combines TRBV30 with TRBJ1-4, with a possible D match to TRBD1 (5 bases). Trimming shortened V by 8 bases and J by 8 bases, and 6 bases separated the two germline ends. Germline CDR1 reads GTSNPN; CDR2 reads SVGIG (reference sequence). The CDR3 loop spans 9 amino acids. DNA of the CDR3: TGTGCCGGGGGGGAAAAACTGTTTTTT. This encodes CAGGEKLFF.

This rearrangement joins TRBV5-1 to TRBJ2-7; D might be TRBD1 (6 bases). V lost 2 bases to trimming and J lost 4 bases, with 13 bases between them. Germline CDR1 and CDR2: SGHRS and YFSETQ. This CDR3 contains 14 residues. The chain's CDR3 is CASSFRDKPYEQYF. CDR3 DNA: TGCGCCAGCAGCTTCCGGGACAAGCCATACGAGCAGTACTTC.

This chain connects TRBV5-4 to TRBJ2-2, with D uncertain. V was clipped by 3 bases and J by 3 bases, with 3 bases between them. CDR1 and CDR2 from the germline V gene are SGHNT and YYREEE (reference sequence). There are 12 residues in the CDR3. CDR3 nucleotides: TGTGCCAGCAGCTCATACACCGGGGAGCTGTTTTTT. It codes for CASSSYTGELFF.